Following are 25 T cell receptor beta chains from one sample sequenced in a study of shared clonotypes between healthy human individuals. The table came from immunoSEQ multiplex PCR; TCRdb's copy has only in-frame clones and leaves some out. The top ten clones hold over 0.12% of a sample with 2.5 million or so clones, over 85% of them seen once. The source material was naive CD4+ T cells sorted from blood. Stated subset: CD45RA+ positively selected. These receptors were taken from a man between 18 and 35 years old in good health.

The genes are TRBV7-2 and TRBJ1-1, with TRBD1 as a possible D gene (6 bases). The germline V gene encodes CDR1 SGHTA and CDR2 FQGNSA. This CDR3 spans 15 amino acids. The V end lost 4 bases, the J end lost 3 bases, and 15 bases lay between the germline ends. The CDR3 bases are TGTGCCAGCAGCTCCCGAGGGGGAGTCTACACTGAAGCTTTCTTT. Encoded protein: CASSSRGGVYTEAFF.

A single count supports this clone. The chain joins TRBV30 to TRBJ1-1, with no clear D. This CDR3 comprises 13 residues. V gave up 2 bases and J gave up 2 bases, with 9 bases separating them. Germline V gives CDR1 GTSNPN, CDR2 SVGIG (reference sequence). The CDR3 protein is CAWSIGLNTEAFF. The CDR3 coding sequence is TGTGCCTGGAGTATAGGACTAAACACTGAAGCTTTCTTT.

The rearrangement links TRBV5-1 to TRBJ1-2; D may be TRBD1 (6 bases). The CDR3 is made up of 12 amino acids. The V end lost 4 bases, the J end lost 4 bases, and 8 bases lay between the germline ends. Germline V gene data show CDR1 as SGHRS and CDR2 as YFSETQ. Written as DNA, the CDR3 is TGCGCCAGCAGCGAGGACAGCTATGGCTACACCTTC. Amino acids: CASSEDSYGYTF.

The rearrangement links TRBV30 to TRBJ2-5, with TRBD1 matching over 9 bases. Germline-derived CDR1 and CDR2 are GTSNPN and SVGIG (reference sequence). With V trimmed by 7 bases and J by 4 bases, 4 bases remained unmatched. The CDR3 has 12 residues. Here the CDR3 DNA reads TGTGCCTCCACGACAGGGGGAGAGACCCAGTACTTC. This encodes CASTTGGETQYF.

For the CDR3, the DNA is TGTGCCAGCTCACCGTCGGGCAAAAACATTCAGTACTTC. Its protein product is CASSPSGKNIQYF. V usage is TRBV18 and J usage is TRBJ2-4; the D is unclear. The CDR3 runs to 13 residues. Germline loops: CDR1 KGHSH, CDR2 LQKENI. Trimming stripped 3 bases from V and 3 bases from J, with 6 bases between.

Notes on this clone: The identical CDR3 is also encoded by other nucleotide sequences in the sample. J is TRBJ1-3 and V is TRBV5-1, with unresolved D. The CDR3 totals 14 residues. Germline CDR1 and CDR2: SGHRS and YFSETQ. V lost 1 base and J lost 2, with 7 bases in between. CDR3 sequence reads: CASSLSGAGNTIYF. For the CDR3, the DNA is TGCGCCAGCAGCTTGTCGGGAGCTGGAAACACCATATATTTT.

The gene calls are TRBV30 and TRBJ1-5; a possible D gene is TRBD1 (5 bases). The CDR3 covers 15 residues. Germline CDR1 is GTSNPN and CDR2 is SVGIG (reference sequence). Trimming left V 0 bases short and J 3 bases short, with 12 bases between. The CDR3 DNA follows: TGTGCCTGGAGTGTAAGGCAGGGCGTCAATCAGCCCCAGCATTTT. As protein: CAWSVRQGVNQPQHF.

To note about this clone: This sample also contains other DNA sequences that code for the same CDR3. This chain joins TRBV5-1 and TRBJ2-1; TRBD2 matches at 10 bases. V shed 0 bases and J 8 bases; nucleotides not matched to a gene: 8. Looked up from germline, CDR1 is SGHRS and CDR2 is YFSETQ. CDR3 length equals 16 residues. CDR3 amino acids: CASSLEGLAGVDEQFF. CDR3 DNA: TGCGCCAGCAGCTTGGAGGGCCTAGCGGGAGTAGATGAGCAGTTCTTC.

The rearrangement joins TRBV10-2 to TRBJ1-1; the D gene is possibly TRBD1 (6 bases). V dropped 1 base and J dropped 5 bases, with 17 bases sitting between them. Germline CDR1 reads WSHSY; CDR2 reads SAAADI. CDR3 size: 16 residues. This chain's CDR3 is CASSELEVGGGTEAFF. CDR3 DNA sequence: TGCGCCAGCAGTGAGTTGGAAGTAGGGGGAGGGACTGAAGCTTTCTTT.

This chain uses TRBV11-3 with TRBJ2-7; TRBD2 aligns across 12 bases. The J segment lost 5 bases and the V segment lost 5 bases, leaving 4 bases of the junction unmatched. This CDR3 comprises 14 residues. Germline V gene sequence: CDR1 SGHNT, CDR2 YENEEA. CDR3 sequence reads: CASSPSGRADEQYF. The CDR3 bases are TGTGCCAGCAGCCCTAGCGGGAGGGCGGACGAGCAGTACTTC.

V is TRBV21-1 and J is TRBJ1-4. TRBV21-1 is an annotated pseudogene. CDR3 size: 13 residues. The CDR3 coding sequence is TGTGCCAGCAGCAGGGAAACTAATGAAAAACTGTTTTTT. Residues: CASSRETNEKLFF.

V usage is TRBV2 and J usage is TRBJ2-1, with unresolved D. V was cut by 8 bases and J by 6 bases, with 17 bases left in between. Germline V lookup: CDR1 SNHLY, CDR2 FYNNEI. CDR3 size: 14 residues. DNA for the CDR3: TGTGCCAGCCTTTCTACTCAATTATCCAATGAGCAGTTCTTC. It translates to CASLSTQLSNEQFF.

This chain links TRBV7-6 with TRBJ1-1; D ambiguous. This CDR3 region has 14 residues. V lost 1 base and J 2 bases, leaving 8 bases between the germline ends. From germline, CDR1 is SGHVS and CDR2 FNYEAQ. The CDR3 DNA reads as TGTGCCAGCAGCTTAGAGTTTCTTAACACTGAAGCTTTCTTT. Protein product: CASSLEFLNTEAFF.

The chain joins TRBV13 to TRBJ1-6; 9 nucleotides agree with TRBD1. CDR3 size: 14 residues. The junction had 1 base not matched to a gene; V was cut back by 5 bases and J by 5 bases. Looked up from germline, CDR1 is PRHDT and CDR2 is FYEKMQ (reference sequence). CDR3 loop: CASSRTGDNSPLHF. The DNA for the CDR3 is TGTGCCAGCAGCCGGACAGGGGATAATTCACCCCTCCACTTT.

V and J are TRBV4-1 and TRBJ2-3; TRBD2 aligns across 8 bases. The germline V gene has CDR1 MGHRA and CDR2 YSYEKL. The V gene end was trimmed by 0 bases and the J gene end by 7 bases; junction bases not matched to a gene: 6. CDR3 size: 15 residues. The CDR3 sequence: CASSQDSAGGYTQYF. Written as DNA, the CDR3 is TGCGCCAGCAGCCAAGATAGCGCGGGGGGTTATACGCAGTATTTT.

The V and J genes are TRBV18 and TRBJ1-4; no reliable D call. CDR3 size: 16 residues. Trimming stripped 1 base from V and 0 bases from J, with 9 bases between. Germline V gene sequence: CDR1 KGHSH, CDR2 LQKENI. The CDR3 protein is CASSPQGGPTNEKLFF. The CDR3 DNA follows: TGTGCCAGCTCACCACAGGGCGGCCCAACTAATGAAAAACTGTTTTTT.

The J gene is TRBJ2-2, the V gene TRBV2, with 11 bases lining up with TRBD2. J gave up 1 base and V 5 bases, and 3 bases lay outside the gene matches. This CDR3 comprises 16 residues. Germline V CDR1 and CDR2: SNHLY, FYNNEI. The CDR3 nucleotides are TGTGCCAGCAGTAAAGGACTAGCGGGGAACACCGGGGAGCTGTTTTTT. Protein sequence: CASSKGLAGNTGELFF.

V usage is TRBV19 and J usage is TRBJ2-7; 10 nucleotides align to TRBD1. This CDR3 has 14 amino acids. The J segment lost 3 bases and the V segment lost 5 bases, leaving 4 bases of the junction unmatched. Germline CDR1 LNHDA, CDR2 SQIVND (reference sequence). The CDR3: CASSGQGGIYEQYF. CDR3 coding DNA: TGTGCCAGTAGTGGACAGGGGGGAATCTACGAGCAGTACTTC. Full variable domain (outside the CDR3, taken from reference TRBV19 and TRBJ2-7): DGGITQSPKYLFRKEGQNVTLSCEQNLNHDAMYWYRQDPGQGLRLIYYSQIVNDFQKGDIAEGYSVSREKKESFPLTVTSAQKNPTAFYLCASSGQGGIYEQYFGPGTRLTVT.

Concerning this clone: The sample carries other DNA sequences with the same CDR3. CDR3 in DNA: TGTGCCAGCTCCCGCGGTGGGGGACAAGAGACCCAGTACTTC. The encoded protein is CASSRGGGQETQYF. The gene calls are TRBV6-5 and TRBJ2-5, with D perhaps being TRBD1 or TRBD2 (5 bases each). The V and J ends lost 8 bases and 2 bases respectively, with 15 bases between them. The length of the CDR3 is 14 residues. Germline V CDR1 and CDR2: MNHEY, SVGAGI.

The CDR3 DNA is TGTGCCAGCAGTGTGGCCGGGACAGGGGGCCAAGAGACCCAGTACTTC. Protein: CASSVAGTGGQETQYF. The rearrangement uses TRBV2 and TRBJ2-5, with 11 bases aligning to TRBD1. CDR1 SNHLY and CDR2 FYNNEI come from the germline V gene. The CDR3 is 16 residues long. J gave up 1 base and V 4 bases, and 5 bases lay outside the gene matches.

V gene TRBV5-5 combines with J gene TRBJ2-5; 14 nucleotides match TRBD2. Germline-derived CDR1 and CDR2 are SGHKS and YYEKEE (reference sequence). Germline trimming cut 3 bases from V and 1 base from J; bases unmatched to any gene: 5. This CDR3 has 17 residues. CDR3 region: CASSSGLAGVRQETQYF. CDR3 DNA sequence: TGTGCCAGCAGCTCGGGACTAGCGGGAGTGCGCCAAGAGACCCAGTACTTC.

The chain uses TRBV5-6 and TRBJ2-7; 11 positions match TRBD2. Germline V gene sequence: CDR1 SGHDT, CDR2 YYEEEE. V shed 1 base, J shed 2 bases, and the junction held 2 bases outside the gene matches. This CDR3 is built from 15 residues. In DNA, the CDR3 is TGTGCCAGCAGCTTGCTAGCGGGGGGCGCCTACGAGCAGTACTTC. This encodes CASSLLAGGAYEQYF. Full variable domain (rest looked up from reference TRBV5-6 and TRBJ2-7): DAGVTQSPTHLIKTRGQQVTLRCSPKSGHDTVSWYQQALGQGPQFIFQYYEEEERQRGNFPDRFSGHQFPNYSSELNVNALLLGDSALYLCASSLLAGGAYEQYFGPGTRLTVT.

This rearrangement joins TRBV11-2 to TRBJ2-5, with D possibly matching TRBD1 (5 bases). The CDR3 loop spans 15 amino acids. Germline V lookup: CDR1 SGHAT, CDR2 FQNNGV. Trimming took 3 bases from V and 1 from J, leaving 12 bases between them. CDR3 amino acids: CASSFLGAIQETQYF. CDR3 in DNA: TGTGCCAGCAGCTTCCTAGGGGCTATCCAAGAGACCCAGTACTTC.

The genes are TRBV5-1 and TRBJ1-2, with D uncertain. This CDR3 is built from 14 residues. V lost 0 bases and J 4 bases, leaving 10 bases between the germline ends. Germline CDR1 is SGHRS and CDR2 is YFSETQ. CDR3 DNA sequence: TGCGCCAGCAGCTTGGGGGTAGACCTCTATGGCTACACCTTC. It specifies CASSLGVDLYGYTF.

The CDR3 DNA sequence: TGTGCCAGTAGTAGCCCCGGATGGTATAGCAATCAGCCCCAGCATTTT. Translation gives CASSSPGWYSNQPQHF. This sequence joins TRBV19 and TRBJ1-5; unclear D gene. Germline V gene data show CDR1 as LNHDA and CDR2 as SQIVND (reference sequence). CDR3 length: 16 amino acids. Trimming removed 4 bases at V and 0 bases at J, with 13 bases between.